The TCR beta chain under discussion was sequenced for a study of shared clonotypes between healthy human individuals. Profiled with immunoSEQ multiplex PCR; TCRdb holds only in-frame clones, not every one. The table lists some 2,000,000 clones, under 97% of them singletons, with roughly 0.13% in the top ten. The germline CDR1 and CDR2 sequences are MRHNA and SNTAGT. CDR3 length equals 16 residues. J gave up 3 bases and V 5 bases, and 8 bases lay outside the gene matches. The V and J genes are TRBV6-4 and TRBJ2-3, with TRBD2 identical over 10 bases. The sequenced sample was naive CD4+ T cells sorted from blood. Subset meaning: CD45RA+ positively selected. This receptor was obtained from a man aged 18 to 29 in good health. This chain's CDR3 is CASSPLAGVRTDTQYF. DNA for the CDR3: TGTGCCAGCAGTCCGCTAGCGGGAGTACGGACAGATACGCAGTATTTT.